These 14 T cell receptor beta chains came from one sample sequenced in a study of blood T cell repertoires in COVID-19. The assay was immunoSEQ multiplex PCR, and TCRdb's table has in-frame clones only and misses some. The repertoire holds around 130,000 clones, with 65% to 90% as singletons. Sequencing used peripheral blood. The receptors derive from a man aged 50 to 60 with acute or convalescent COVID-19.

This clone was seen a handful of times. The CDR3 region is CAWSVTAANEKLFF. In DNA form, the CDR3 reads TGTGCCTGGAGCGTCACTGCGGCTAATGAAAAACTGTTTTTT. The chain combines TRBV30 with TRBJ1-4; no firm D call. CDR3 length: 14 amino acids. V was trimmed by 3 bases and J by 3 bases, leaving 11 bases between them. The germline gives CDR1 GTSNPN, CDR2 SVGIG (reference sequence).

Written as DNA, the CDR3 is TGTGCCAGCAGTGAAGGGGGACAGACTCTGTATTTT. It encodes CASSEGGQTLYF. The rearrangement links TRBV6-1 to TRBJ2-3; 7 bases match TRBD1. The J segment lost 14 bases and the V segment lost 1 base, leaving 6 bases of the junction unmatched. CDR1 and CDR2 from the germline V gene are MNHNS and SASEGT. There are 12 residues in the CDR3.

This rearrangement joins TRBV6-4 to TRBJ1-1; 9 bases agree with TRBD1. The germline V gene encodes CDR1 MRHNA and CDR2 SNTAGT. The ends lost 5 bases at V and 6 bases at J; junction bases unmatched: 7. CDR3 length equals 14 residues. The CDR3 spells CASSSTGGSAEAFF. The CDR3 coding sequence is TGTGCCAGCAGTTCCACAGGGGGCTCGGCTGAAGCTTTCTTT.

The chain carries TRBV6-5 and TRBJ2-1; D is possibly TRBD2 (5 bases). This CDR3 spans 13 amino acids. Germline values: CDR1 MNHEY, CDR2 SVGAGI. With 8 bases removed from V and 6 bases from J, the gap between germline ends came to 14 bases. CDR3 sequence (DNA): TGTGCCAGCCGGCGGGCTGGGGTCAATGAGCAGTTCTTC. It codes for CASRRAGVNEQFF.

The J gene is TRBJ1-1, the V gene TRBV19; D ambiguous. The CDR3 loop spans 11 amino acids. Trimming removed 9 bases at V and 3 bases at J, with 8 bases between. Germline-derived CDR1 and CDR2 are LNHDA and SQIVND (reference sequence). Here the CDR3 DNA reads TGTGCCAGCACCAGCGACACTGAAGCTTTCTTT. Translation gives CASTSDTEAFF. The complete variable domain, with remaining parts taken from reference TRBV19 and TRBJ1-1, reads DGGITQSPKYLFRKEGQNVTLSCEQNLNHDAMYWYRQDPGQGLRLIYYSQIVNDFQKGDIAEGYSVSREKKESFPLTVTSAQKNPTAFYLCASTSDTEAFFGQGTRLTVV.

The chain links TRBV29-1 to TRBJ1-1, with a possible D match to TRBD1 (5 bases). V gave up 4 bases and J gave up 5 bases, with 17 bases separating them. This CDR3 spans 14 amino acids. Germline V gene lookup returns CDR1 SQVTM and CDR2 ANQGSEA. The CDR3 DNA reads as TGCAGCGTTGTGAACCCGCAGGGTGGAACTGAAGCTTTCTTT. Translating gives CSVVNPQGGTEAFF.

V and J are TRBV27 and TRBJ2-7, with a tentative D call TRBD1 (6 bases). This CDR3 contains 14 residues. Germline V gene lookup returns CDR1 MNHEY and CDR2 SMNVEV (reference sequence). Trimming left V 1 base short and J 4 bases short, with 11 bases between. The CDR3 DNA reads TGTGCCAGCAGTTTATTGGGGGACAAATACGAGCAGTACTTC. Amino acids: CASSLLGDKYEQYF.

This chain uses TRBV7-8 with TRBJ1-5; possibly TRBD1 for D (5 bases). V was trimmed by 4 bases and J by 1 base, leaving 11 bases between them. Germline V gene sequence: CDR1 SGHVS, CDR2 FQNEAQ. The CDR3 consists of 15 residues. CDR3 protein: CASSSQGWSNQPQHF. CDR3 bases: TGTGCCAGCAGCTCTCAGGGCTGGAGCAATCAGCCCCAGCATTTT.

This sequence joins TRBV19 and TRBJ1-1; 10 nucleotides align to TRBD1. This CDR3 region has 12 residues. Germline V gene data show CDR1 as LNHDA and CDR2 as SQIVND (reference sequence). V lost 4 bases, J lost 13 bases, and 6 bases stayed unmatched. The CDR3 nucleotides read TGTGCCAGTAGTAAAAGACAGGGGGCGATTTTCTTT. Protein sequence: CASSKRQGAIFF.

This chain uses TRBV11-2 with TRBJ2-1, with 7 bases identical to TRBD2. The junction had 2 bases not matched to a gene; V was cut back by 5 bases and J by 4 bases. The germline gives CDR1 SGHAT, CDR2 FQNNGV. The CDR3 covers 13 residues. The CDR3 here is CASSSGTYNEQFF. The CDR3 DNA reads TGTGCCAGCAGCAGCGGGACTTACAATGAGCAGTTCTTC.

V usage is TRBV5-1 and J usage is TRBJ2-5; 7 bases are a match to TRBD1. J gave up 4 bases and V 5 bases, and 5 bases lay outside the gene matches. Germline values: CDR1 SGHRS, CDR2 YFSETQ. CDR3 size: 13 residues. CDR3 nucleotides: TGCGCCAGCAGTCAACAGGGGAGAGAGACCCAGTACTTC. Protein product: CASSQQGRETQYF.

In this sample, this clone turned up a few times. This rearrangement joins TRBV9 to TRBJ2-5, with 7 bases matching TRBD2. CDR1 SGDLS and CDR2 YYNGEE come from the germline V gene. The ends lost 1 base at V and 5 bases at J; junction bases unmatched: 5. The CDR3 totals 14 residues. The CDR3 spells CASSVSGAGETQYF. The CDR3 DNA reads TGTGCCAGCAGCGTAAGCGGGGCCGGGGAGACCCAGTACTTC.

This rearrangement joins TRBV15 to TRBJ2-1, with D perhaps TRBD2 (6 bases). The V and J ends lost 2 bases and 3 bases respectively, with 11 bases between them. In germline, CDR1 is LNHNV, CDR2 YYDKDF (reference sequence). There are 15 residues in the CDR3. CDR3 loop: CATSRTTRLYNEQFF. In nucleotides, the CDR3 is TGTGCCACCAGCAGAACGACTAGGCTCTACAATGAGCAGTTCTTC.

The rearrangement links TRBV4-2 to TRBJ1-1; the D is unclear. Germline V CDR1 and CDR2: LGHNA, YNFKEQ. The ends were cut back, 0 bases at V and 1 base at J, with 9 bases in the middle. The CDR3 spans 15 residues. Here the CDR3 DNA reads TGTGCCAGCAGCCAAGATAGGGAGGGGAACACTGAAGCTTTCTTT. It is translated as CASSQDREGNTEAFF.